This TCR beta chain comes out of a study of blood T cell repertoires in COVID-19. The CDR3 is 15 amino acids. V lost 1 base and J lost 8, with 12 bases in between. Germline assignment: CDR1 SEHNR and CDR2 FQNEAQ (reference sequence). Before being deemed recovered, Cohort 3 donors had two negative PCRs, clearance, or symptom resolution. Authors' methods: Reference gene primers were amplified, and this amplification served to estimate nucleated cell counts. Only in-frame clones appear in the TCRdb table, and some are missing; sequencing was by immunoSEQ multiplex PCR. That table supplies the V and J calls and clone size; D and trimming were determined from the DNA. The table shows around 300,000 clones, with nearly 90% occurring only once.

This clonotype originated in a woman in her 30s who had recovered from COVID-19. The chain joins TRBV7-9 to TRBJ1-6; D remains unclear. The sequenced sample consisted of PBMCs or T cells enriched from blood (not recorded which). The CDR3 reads CASSLDTGSYSPLHF. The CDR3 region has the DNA TGTGCCAGCAGCTTAGATACGGGATCCTATTCACCCCTCCACTTT.